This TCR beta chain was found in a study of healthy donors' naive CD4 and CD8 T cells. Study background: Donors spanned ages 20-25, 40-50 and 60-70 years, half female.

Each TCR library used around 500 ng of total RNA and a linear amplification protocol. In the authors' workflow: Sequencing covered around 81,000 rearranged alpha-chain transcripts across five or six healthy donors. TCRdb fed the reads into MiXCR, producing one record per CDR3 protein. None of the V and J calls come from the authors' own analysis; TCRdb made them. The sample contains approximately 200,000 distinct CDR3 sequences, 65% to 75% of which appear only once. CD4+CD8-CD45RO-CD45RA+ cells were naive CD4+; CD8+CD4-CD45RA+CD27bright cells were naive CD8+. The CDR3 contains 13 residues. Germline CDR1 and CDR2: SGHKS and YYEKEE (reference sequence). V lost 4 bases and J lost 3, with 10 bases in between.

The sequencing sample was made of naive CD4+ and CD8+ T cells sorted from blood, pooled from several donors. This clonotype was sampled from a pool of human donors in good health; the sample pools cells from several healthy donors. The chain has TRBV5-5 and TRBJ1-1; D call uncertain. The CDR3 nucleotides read TGTGCCAGCAGCACCGACCGGGACACTGAAGCTTTCTTT. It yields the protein CASSTDRDTEAFF.